This TCR beta chain appears in the sequencing data of a study of T-cell memory formation after mild COVID-19. Employing constant-segment primers, 5'RACE generated TCR alpha and TCR beta cDNA libraries bearing sample barcodes and UMIs. TCRdb analysed the 5' RACE reads with MiXCR anew, one entry per CDR3 protein. The sample includes some 340,000 distinct CDR3 sequences, approximately 13% of them seen just once. This clonotype occurred a few times. Antigen unknown. Study-wide results and caveats: The second-wave clones peaking on day 37 were not confirmed as SARS-CoV-2-specific.

This CDR3 is built from 18 residues. Germline values: CDR1 LGHNA, CDR2 YNFKEQ. V was cut by 3 bases and J by 0 bases, with 18 bases left in between. What was sequenced was PBMCs or a T cell subset sorted from them (not recorded which). The TCR originated in a man between 18 and 29 years old who had mild COVID-19 (a few samples of this study predate the infection). Cell type and time point are not known. The J gene is TRBJ2-4, the V gene TRBV4-2; D unresolved. CDR3 in amino acids: CASSHPSRAGRAKNIQYF. CDR3 coding DNA: TGTGCCAGCAGCCACCCATCCCGGGCAGGAAGAGCCAAAAACATTCAGTACTTC.